The 21 T cell receptor beta chains below come from one sample, sequenced in a study of CD8 T cells in ankylosing spondylitis. TCRdb analysed the 5' RACE reads with MiXCR anew, one entry per CDR3 protein. In the table there are around 320,000 distinct CDR3 sequences, less than 25% of which are singletons. The sequenced sample consisted of blood, either unsorted or a sorted T cell fraction (not recorded which). The receptor set was obtained from a female donor with ankylosing spondylitis or in good health (not recorded which).

This chain connects TRBV9 to TRBJ2-1, with 8 bases lining up with TRBD2. The CDR3 contains 14 residues. Trimming cost V 0 bases and J 7 bases; bases outside gene matches: 3. Germline CDR1 SGDLS, CDR2 YYNGEE. The CDR3 DNA is TGTGCCAGCAGCGTAGTGTCTAGCGGGAATGAGCAGTTCTTC. This encodes CASSVVSSGNEQFF.

The chain has TRBV2 and TRBJ2-5; D is unclear. Trimming removed 10 bases at V and 2 bases at J, with 17 bases between. CDR1 SNHLY and CDR2 FYNNEI come from the germline V gene. The CDR3 is 14 residues long. Written as DNA, the CDR3 is TGTGCCACCCAGAGAGACTGGCGGCAAGAGACCCAGTACTTC. This translates into CATQRDWRQETQYF.

This clonotype was seen at least ten times. The V call is TRBV4-3, the J call TRBJ2-1; tentatively, D is TRBD1 (6 bases). The CDR3 contains 17 residues. Germline-derived CDR1 and CDR2 are LGHNA and YSLEER. V lost 4 bases and J 0 bases, leaving 16 bases between the germline ends. The CDR3 nucleotides read TGCGCCAGCAGCCGCCTAACAACAGGGAGCTCCTACAATGAGCAGTTCTTC. Its protein is CASSRLTTGSSYNEQFF.

This clonotype has ten or more counts. The rearrangement links TRBV7-9 to TRBJ2-3, with 10 bases lining up with TRBD2. Germline CDR1 reads SEHNR; CDR2 reads FQNEAQ (reference sequence). J lost 5 bases, V lost 7 bases, and 12 bases had no gene match. The CDR3 sequence is 16 residues long. The CDR3 reads CASTSSSGSSGDTQYF. The CDR3 region has the DNA TGTGCCAGCACCTCATCTAGCGGGAGCTCTGGAGATACGCAGTATTTT. Full variable domain (outside the CDR3, taken from reference TRBV7-9 and TRBJ2-3): DTGVSQNPRHKITKRGQNVTFRCDPISEHNRLYWYRQTLGQGPEFLTYFQNEAQLEKSRLLSDRFSAERPKGSFSTLEIQRTEQGDSAMYLCASTSSSGSSGDTQYFGPGTRLTVL.

V and J are TRBV5-1 and TRBJ2-5; 9 bases are shared with TRBD1. The V segment lost 4 bases and the J segment 4 bases; nucleotides outside the gene matches: 5. The CDR3 contains 14 residues. The V gene's germline CDR1 is SGHRS and CDR2 YFSETQ. CDR3 sequence: CASSGGQGAETQYF. CDR3 coding DNA: TGCGCCAGCAGCGGGGGACAGGGAGCAGAGACCCAGTACTTC. Using reference TRBV5-1 and TRBJ2-5 for the parts outside the CDR3, the full variable domain is KAGVTQTPRYLIKTRGQQVTLSCSPISGHRSVSWYQQTPGQGLQFLFEYFSETQRNKGNFPGRFSGRQFSNSRSEMNVSTLELGDSALYLCASSGGQGAETQYFGPGTRLLVL.

This clonotype was counted ten times or more. The chain links TRBV29-1 to TRBJ1-1; unclear D gene. Trimming took 4 bases from V and 9 from J, leaving 12 bases between them. The CDR3 runs 11 residues. The germline gives CDR1 SQVTM, CDR2 ANQGSEA. The CDR3 nucleotides are TGCAGCGTTGGTGGGCCTCAACAAGCTTTCTTT. Protein sequence: CSVGGPQQAFF.

This chain joins TRBV6-2 or TRBV6-3 and TRBJ2-7; D unclear. The V and J ends lost 7 bases and 2 bases respectively, with 15 bases between them. This CDR3 is 14 amino acids long. Germline V gene lookup returns CDR1 MNHEY and CDR2 SVGEGT. CDR3 protein: CASTHPGSPYEQYF. Written as DNA, the CDR3 is TGTGCCAGCACCCACCCGGGCAGCCCCTACGAGCAGTACTTC.

V gene TRBV10-2 combines with J gene TRBJ1-6; D ambiguous. Germline V lookup: CDR1 WSHSY, CDR2 SAAADI. The CDR3 length is 15 residues. V was cut by 7 bases and J by 8 bases, with 18 bases left in between. CDR3: CASTLAPQQDSPLHF. In DNA form, the CDR3 reads TGCGCCAGCACCTTGGCTCCCCAGCAGGATTCACCCCTCCACTTT.

This clonotype has a handful of counts. The V call is TRBV5-1, the J call TRBJ2-7; 9 bases agree with TRBD2. This CDR3 is 13 amino acids long. The J segment lost 7 bases and the V segment lost 5 bases, leaving 7 bases of the junction unmatched. Per the germline V gene, CDR1 is SGHRS and CDR2 is YFSETQ. The CDR3 reads CASRSSGRGEQYF. In DNA form, the CDR3 reads TGCGCCAGCAGGAGTAGCGGGAGAGGGGAGCAGTACTTC. Drawing the rest from reference TRBV5-1 and TRBJ2-7, the complete variable domain is KAGVTQTPRYLIKTRGQQVTLSCSPISGHRSVSWYQQTPGQGLQFLFEYFSETQRNKGNFPGRFSGRQFSNSRSEMNVSTLELGDSALYLCASRSSGRGEQYFGPGTRLTVT.

This clonotype was found a few times. The chain carries TRBV6-1 and TRBJ2-1; D is unresolved. The CDR3 loop spans 17 amino acids. Trimming took off 0 bases at V and 6 bases at J, with 18 bases between the two ends. The germline CDR1 and CDR2 sequences are MNHNS and SASEGT. In DNA, the CDR3 is TGTGCCAGCAGTGAAGCGAGACCAGGTAGCCCCCCCAATGAGCAGTTCTTC. Its protein is CASSEARPGSPPNEQFF.

The gene calls are TRBV7-2 and TRBJ2-7, with TRBD1 matching 9 bases. In germline, CDR1 is SGHTA, CDR2 FQGNSA. Trimming removed 2 bases from V and 4 bases from J; junction bases left unmatched: 6. This CDR3 comprises 15 residues. The CDR3 DNA follows: TGTGCCAGCAGCTTAAGGTGGGACAGGGTGTACGAGCAGTACTTC. Its protein product is CASSLRWDRVYEQYF.

The chain joins TRBV6-5 to TRBJ1-3; no reliable D call. Germline V gives CDR1 MNHEY, CDR2 SVGAGI. V lost 2 bases and J lost 4, with 3 bases in between. CDR3 size: 12 residues. The CDR3 DNA is TGTGCCAGCAGTTACGAGGGAAACACCATATATTTT. Encoded protein: CASSYEGNTIYF.

V gene TRBV2 combines with J gene TRBJ2-7, with a tentative D call TRBD2 (5 bases). The V gene's germline CDR1 is SNHLY and CDR2 FYNNEI. Trimming removed 6 bases at V and 0 bases at J, with 12 bases between. The CDR3 covers 14 residues. In nucleotides, the CDR3 is TGTGCCAGCAGGAGGGAGAGTGACTCCTACGAGCAGTACTTC. Protein product: CASRRESDSYEQYF.

This chain uses TRBV4-3 with TRBJ2-1, with D possibly TRBD1 on 5 matching bases. CDR1 is LGHNA and CDR2 is YSLEER in the germline V gene. Trimming shortened V by 0 bases and J by 8 bases, and 14 bases separated the two germline ends. The CDR3 runs to 15 residues. CDR3 DNA sequence: TGCGCCAGCAGCCAAGATAACAGGTGGGGCGATGAGCAGTTCTTC. Amino acids: CASSQDNRWGDEQFF.

The chain has TRBV12-3 or TRBV12-4 and TRBJ1-2; D gene ambiguous. V was clipped by 3 bases and J by 4 bases, with 12 bases between them. The CDR3 covers 14 residues. In DNA form, the CDR3 reads TGTGCCAGCAGTTTCCACAGCTCCAGCTATGGCTACACCTTC. Amino acid sequence: CASSFHSSSYGYTF.

The CDR3 sequence: CSAVPGLRDEQFF. CDR3 bases: TGCAGTGCTGTCCCGGGACTCAGAGATGAGCAGTTCTTC. V gene TRBV20-1 combines with J gene TRBJ2-1, with a weak D call TRBD2 (6 bases). V lost 5 bases and J 8 bases, leaving 16 bases between the germline ends. The germline V gene has CDR1 DFQATT and CDR2 SNEGSKA (reference sequence). CDR3 size: 13 residues.

This clonotype was found a few times. The chain joins TRBV10-3 to TRBJ2-3; TRBD1 is a possible D gene (5 bases). Germline CDR1 reads ENHRY; CDR2 reads SYGVKD. Trimming left V 5 bases short and J 1 base short, with 13 bases between. There are 15 residues in the CDR3. CDR3 in amino acids: CAISSIGVGTDTQYF. The DNA for the CDR3 is TGTGCCATCAGTTCTATAGGGGTCGGCACAGATACGCAGTATTTT.

This clonotype was seen more than once but under ten times. The V gene is TRBV10-3, the J gene TRBJ1-2; D ambiguous. This CDR3 comprises 14 residues. The ends were cut back, 2 bases at V and 3 bases at J, with 10 bases in the middle. The germline gives CDR1 ENHRY, CDR2 SYGVKD. The CDR3 protein is CAISEGRRDYGYTF. The CDR3 DNA is TGTGCCATCAGTGAGGGAAGGAGGGACTATGGCTACACCTTC.

There are many counts of this clonotype. The V gene is TRBV12-3 or TRBV12-4, the J gene TRBJ2-7; TRBD2 matches 9 bases. CDR3 length: 16 amino acids. V gave up 0 bases and J gave up 7 bases; unmatched junction bases: 10. The CDR3, as DNA: TGTGCCAGCAGTTTAGCTGTGCGGGAGGGAACTGGAGAGCAGTACTTC. Translating gives CASSLAVREGTGEQYF.

This clonotype has a handful of counts. The chain has TRBV20-1 and TRBJ1-5, with D tentatively TRBD1 (5 bases). The V end lost 5 bases, the J end lost 5 bases, and 13 bases lay between the germline ends. The V gene's germline CDR1 is DFQATT and CDR2 SNEGSKA (reference sequence). This CDR3 is 13 amino acids long. CDR3 sequence reads: CSASREGDQPQHF. The CDR3 nucleotides read TGCAGTGCTTCCAGGGAGGGCGATCAGCCCCAGCATTTT.

In its sample, this clonotype was seen many times. This chain links TRBV5-1 with TRBJ2-6; D call uncertain. Per the germline V gene, CDR1 is SGHRS and CDR2 is YFSETQ. The CDR3 totals 16 residues. Deletions cut 4 bases from V and 0 bases from J, with 11 bases between. CDR3 coding DNA: TGCGCCAGCAGCCTGAGCATTAGCTCTGGGGCCAACGTCCTGACTTTC. Its translation is CASSLSISSGANVLTF.